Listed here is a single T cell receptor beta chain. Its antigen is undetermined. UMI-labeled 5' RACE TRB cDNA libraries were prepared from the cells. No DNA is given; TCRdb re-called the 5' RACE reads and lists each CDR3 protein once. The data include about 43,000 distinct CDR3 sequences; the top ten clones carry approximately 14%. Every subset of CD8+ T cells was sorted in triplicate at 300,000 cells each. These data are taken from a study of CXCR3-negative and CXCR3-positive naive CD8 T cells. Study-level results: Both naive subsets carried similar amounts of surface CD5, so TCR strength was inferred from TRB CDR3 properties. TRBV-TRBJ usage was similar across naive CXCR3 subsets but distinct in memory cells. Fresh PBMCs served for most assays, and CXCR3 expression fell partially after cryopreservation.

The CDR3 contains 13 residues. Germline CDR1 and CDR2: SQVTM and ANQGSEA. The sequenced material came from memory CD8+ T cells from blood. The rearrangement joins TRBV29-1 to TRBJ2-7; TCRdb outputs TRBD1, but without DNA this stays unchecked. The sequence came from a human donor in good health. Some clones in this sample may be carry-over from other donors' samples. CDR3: CSATTGGKSEQYF.